These T cell receptor beta chains were read from a single sample in a study of control samples from healthy donors and cancer patients. The protocol was immunoSEQ multiplex PCR, while the TCRdb copy is restricted to in-frame clones and leaves out a portion. In the table there are fewer than 110,000 clones, around 89% of which are singletons. Sequenced input: blood. Receptors originate from a man aged 25-45 years in good health. The CDR3 runs from the conserved cysteine through the conserved F or W. Each record gives: V gene, J gene, clone size, D gene, CDR3 DNA, CDR3 protein. A D gene is named only where the DNA matches it firmly. Clone size is stated in some rows and not others, as once, few, many or a class when expanded.

TRBV11-2,TRBJ1-1,-,-,TGTGCCAGCAGCTTAACCGGGGACACTGAAGCTTTCTTT,CASSLTGDTEAFF
TRBV30,TRBJ2-4,once,-,TGTGCCTGGAGTACCCCACCTAGGGGCATTCAGTACTTC,CAWSTPPRGIQYF
TRBV25-1,TRBJ1-2,-,TRBD1,TGTGCCAGCAGTGTAAACAGGGGCTCTTATGGCTACACCTTC,CASSVNRGSYGYTF
TRBV18,TRBJ2-2,-,TRBD2,TGTGCCAGCTCACCACAACTAGCGAAGAGGGACGGGGAGCTGTTTTTT,CASSPQLAKRDGELFF
TRBV7-8,TRBJ1-1,-,-,TGTGCCAGCAGCTTAGTTCGGGTCGGCACTGAAGCTTTCTTT,CASSLVRVGTEAFF
TRBV30,TRBJ1-6,-,TRBD1,TGTGCCTGGAGGACAGGGTCCTATAATTCACCCCTCCACTTT,CAWRTGSYNSPLHF
TRBV30,TRBJ2-5,once,-,TGTGCCTGCAGGGGTTTAGAGACCCAGTACTTC,CACRGLETQYF
TRBV12-3/TRBV12-4,TRBJ1-1,-,-,TGTGCCAGCAGTTTACACCGGGGGGGAGCTTTCTTT,CASSLHRGGAFF
TRBV19,TRBJ2-5,once,-,TGTGCCAGTAGTATCGTCCACCCGGCCTGGGAGACCCAGTACTTC,CASSIVHPAWETQYF
TRBV7-9,TRBJ1-1,-,TRBD1,TGTGCCAGCAGCCGTACAGGGGTGGGATCTGAAGCTTTCTTT,CASSRTGVGSEAFF
TRBV10-1,TRBJ2-1,-,-,TGCGCCAGCAAATCTAACAGGGACAATGAGCAGTTCTTC,CASKSNRDNEQFF
TRBV11-2,TRBJ2-7,-,-,TGTGCCAGCAGCTTAGGGTTCTACGAGCAGTACTTC,CASSLGFYEQYF
TRBV5-1,TRBJ2-2,once,TRBD1,TGCGCCAGCAGCCTTACACGGACAGGGCGGGTCACCGGGGAGCTGTTTTTT,CASSLTRTGRVTGELFF
TRBV9,TRBJ2-1,-,TRBD2,TGTGCCAGCAGCCTAGCGGGGGACAACTACAATGAGCAGTTCTTC,CASSLAGDNYNEQFF
TRBV27,TRBJ1-2,once,-,TGTGCCAGCAGTTACAAGGCGGGGGGCGACTATGGCTACACCTTC,CASSYKAGGDYGYTF
TRBV7-6,TRBJ2-5,few,TRBD2,TGTGCCAGCAGCTTAGTGTATGGCGGGGGGGCCGAGGAGACCCAGTACTTC,CASSLVYGGGAEETQYF
TRBV6-4,TRBJ2-2,-,-,TGTGCCAATACGGGACAACAGACCGGGGAGCTGTTTTTT,CANTGQQTGELFF
TRBV5-5,TRBJ1-5,-,-,TGTGCCAGCAGCTTGAACCCCGATCAGCCCCAGCATTTT,CASSLNPDQPQHF
TRBV6-2/TRBV6-3,TRBJ2-5,once,TRBD2,TGTGCCAGCAGTACAATAGCGGGCGGGACGGAGACCCAGTACTTC,CASSTIAGGTETQYF
TRBV28,TRBJ1-5,-,TRBD1,TGTGCCAGCCTCAGCCCGACGACAGGGAATCAGCCCCAGCATTTT,CASLSPTTGNQPQHF
TRBV5-1,TRBJ1-2,-,TRBD1,TGCGCCAGCAGCCGGACAGGGGAGGCCTATGGCTACACCTTC,CASSRTGEAYGYTF
TRBV2,TRBJ1-2,many,-,TGTGCCAGCACCTTAAGGACAGCCTATGGCTACACCTTC,CASTLRTAYGYTF
TRBV6-5,TRBJ1-2,-,TRBD1,TGTGCCAGCAGTTACTCGAAGGACAGGGGCCACACCTTC,CASSYSKDRGHTF
TRBV28,TRBJ1-5,-,-,TGTGCCAGCAGTCCATCACTGGGGAAGCAGCCCCAGCATTTT,CASSPSLGKQPQHF
TRBV9,TRBJ1-1,-,TRBD1,TGTGCCAGCAGCGTGACAGGGCTTACTGAAGCTTTCTTT,CASSVTGLTEAFF
TRBV7-9,TRBJ2-5,-,TRBD2,TGTGCCAGCAGCTCGGGGAAGCGGGGGGGCCAAGAGACCCAGTACTTC,CASSSGKRGGQETQYF
TRBV15,TRBJ2-7,-,TRBD1,TGTGCCACCAGCAGGTCCAGACAGGGGGCCTACGAGCAGTACTTC,CATSRSRQGAYEQYF
TRBV6-6,TRBJ1-1,-,-,TGTGCCAGCAGTCAGCAAAGACAGCGTTACGACACTGAAGCTTTCTTT,CASSQQRQRYDTEAFF
TRBV4-2,TRBJ2-2,once,-,TGTGCCAGCAGCCAAGATTTGTCTGGACGGGCAGGCCCCGGGGAGCTGTTTTTT,CASSQDLSGRAGPGELFF
TRBV12-3/TRBV12-4,TRBJ1-2,-,TRBD1,TGTGCCAGCAGACCCACAGGGGTCTATGGCTACACCTTC,CASRPTGVYGYTF
TRBV6-1,TRBJ1-3,-,-,TGTGCCAGCAGACCACAGGAGTCTGGAAACACCATATATTTT,CASRPQESGNTIYF
TRBV28,TRBJ1-5,-,TRBD1,TGTGCCAGCAGTCCGGGGACAGGGCGGAGCAATCAGCCCCAGCATTTT,CASSPGTGRSNQPQHF
TRBV7-8,TRBJ2-5,-,-,TGTGCCAGCAGCTTAGCGGGGGGTTTCGGGGAGACCCAGTACTTC,CASSLAGGFGETQYF
TRBV6-5,TRBJ1-2,-,-,TGTGCCAGCAGTCGCTCCCAAGCGGGGATTCAGGGCTACACCTTC,CASSRSQAGIQGYTF
TRBV2,TRBJ2-1,-,TRBD1,TGTGCCAGCAGCAGCCAGGGAAAGGGGGCCAATGAGCAGTTCTTC,CASSSQGKGANEQFF
TRBV28,TRBJ2-3,-,-,TGTGCCAGCAGTTTGGTTGCGGATACGCAGTATTTT,CASSLVADTQYF
TRBV2,TRBJ1-1,-,TRBD1,TGTGCCAGCAGTTCCGGACAGGGCACTGAAGCTTTCTTT,CASSSGQGTEAFF
TRBV7-8,TRBJ2-1,-,TRBD1,TGTGCCAGCAGCCTGGACGGGACAGGGTACTACAATGAGCAGTTCTTC,CASSLDGTGYYNEQFF
TRBV18,TRBJ1-4,few,-,TGTGCCAGCTCAACAGGGTTGGGGTATGAAAAACTGTTTTTT,CASSTGLGYEKLFF
TRBV7-9,TRBJ2-7,-,TRBD1,TGTGCCAGCAGCACCACTGACAGGGCCTACGAGCAGTACTTC,CASSTTDRAYEQYF
TRBV28,TRBJ2-7,-,-,TGTGCCAGCAGTTTAGGCCAGGGTTGGTACTTC,CASSLGQGWYF
TRBV9,TRBJ2-2,-,-,TGTGCCAGCAGCGTAGGGGTTAGGACGGAGAACACCGGGGAGCTGTTTTTT,CASSVGVRTENTGELFF
TRBV11-3,TRBJ2-2,-,-,TGTGCCAGCACCCCCTCCCGGGGGTTTGGCACCGGGGAGCTGTTTTTT,CASTPSRGFGTGELFF
TRBV29-1,TRBJ2-6,-,TRBD1,TGCAGCGTTGAAGACTGGGACAGAGAGGGCCACACTGGGGCCAACGTCCTGACTTTC,CSVEDWDREGHTGANVLTF
TRBV7-2,TRBJ2-2,-,-,TGTGCCAGCAACATAAATGGGGACACCGGGGAGCTGTTTTTT,CASNINGDTGELFF
TRBV12-5,TRBJ2-1,once,-,TGTGCTAGTGGAATCGGAGCGCTTGGCAGTGAGCAGTTCTTC,CASGIGALGSEQFF
TRBV11-2,TRBJ1-2,-,-,TGTGCCAGCAGCCCGGGGTTAAACTATGGCTACACCTTC,CASSPGLNYGYTF
TRBV19,TRBJ1-2,-,TRBD1,TGTGCCAGTAGTATAGAAACAGGGGGCGCGAGCCGTGGCTACACCTTC,CASSIETGGASRGYTF
TRBV4-1,TRBJ2-1,-,TRBD1,TGCGCCAGCAGCCAATGGGGACAGTCGGGTGAGCAGTTCTTC,CASSQWGQSGEQFF
TRBV7-8,TRBJ1-2,-,-,TGTGCCAGCAGCTTAAGTCGGGAGCCCTATGGCTACACCTTC,CASSLSREPYGYTF
TRBV30,TRBJ2-1,-,TRBD2,TGTGCCTGGAGTTACGGGACTAGCGATTACAATGAGCAGTTCTTC,CAWSYGTSDYNEQFF